The sequence of this T cell receptor beta chain was determined in a study of cytomegalovirus exposure and HLA in healthy donors. The CDR3 loop spans 15 amino acids. After removal of 0 bases from V and 5 bases from J, the junction contained 3 bases not matched to a gene. Germline V CDR1 and CDR2: SGDLS, YYNGEE. Use of 60 Vbeta and 13 Jbeta primers characterized the PCR. TCRdb keeps only in-frame clones here, not all; method: immunoSEQ multiplex PCR. The sample has about 140,000 clones; approximately 80% are singletons. Specimen: PBMCs. The J gene is TRBJ2-5, the V gene TRBV9, with 11 positions matching TRBD2. The receptor's source is a man aged 25-45 years in good health and CMV-seronegative. This CDR3 is CASSVAVAGGETQYF. CDR3 DNA: TGTGCCAGCAGCGTAGCAGTAGCGGGAGGGGAGACCCAGTACTTC.